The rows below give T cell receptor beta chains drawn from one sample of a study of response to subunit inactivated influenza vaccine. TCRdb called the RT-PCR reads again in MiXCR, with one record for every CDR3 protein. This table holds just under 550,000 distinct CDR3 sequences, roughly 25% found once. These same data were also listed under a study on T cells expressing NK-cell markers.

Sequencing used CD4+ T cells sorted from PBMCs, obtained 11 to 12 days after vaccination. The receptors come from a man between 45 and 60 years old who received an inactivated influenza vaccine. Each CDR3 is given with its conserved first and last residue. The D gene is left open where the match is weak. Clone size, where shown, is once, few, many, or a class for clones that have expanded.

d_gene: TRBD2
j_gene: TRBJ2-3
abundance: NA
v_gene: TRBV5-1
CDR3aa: CASSGTSGRPSTDTQYF
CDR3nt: TGCGCCAGCAGCGGGACTAGCGGGAGGCCAAGCACAGATACGCAGTATTTT

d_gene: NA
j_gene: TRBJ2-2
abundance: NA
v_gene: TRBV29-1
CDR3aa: CSVEQGSGELFF
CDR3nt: TGCAGCGTTGAACAGGGTTCTGGGGAGCTGTTTTTT

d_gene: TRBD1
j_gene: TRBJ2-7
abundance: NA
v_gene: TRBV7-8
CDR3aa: CASSFTSTGPRPPDKYEQYF
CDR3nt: TGTGCCAGCAGTTTTACCTCGACAGGGCCCCGACCTCCGGACAAATACGAGCAGTACTTC

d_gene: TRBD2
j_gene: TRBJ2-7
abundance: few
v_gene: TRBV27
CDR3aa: CASSYRAPSSSGGAYEQYF
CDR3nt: TGTGCCAGCAGTTATAGAGCCCCCTCGAGCAGCGGGGGGGCCTACGAGCAGTACTTC

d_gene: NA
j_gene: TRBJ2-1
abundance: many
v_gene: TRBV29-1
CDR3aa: CSVGVSSLGNEQFF
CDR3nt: TGCAGCGTAGGGGTGTCCAGTTTGGGCAATGAGCAGTTCTTC

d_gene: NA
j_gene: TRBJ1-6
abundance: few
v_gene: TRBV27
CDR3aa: CASSLSDSHNSPLHF
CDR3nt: TGTGCCAGCAGTTTATCCGACAGCCATAATTCACCCCTCCACTTT

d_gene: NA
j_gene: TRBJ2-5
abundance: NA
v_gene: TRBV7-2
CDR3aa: CASSFSLGPGGGETQYF
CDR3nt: TGTGCCAGCAGCTTCTCGCTGGGCCCCGGGGGAGGAGAGACCCAGTACTTC

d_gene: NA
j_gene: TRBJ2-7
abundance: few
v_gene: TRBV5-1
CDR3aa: CASSQPGTINEQYF
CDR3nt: TGCGCCAGCAGCCAACCGGGAACAATAAACGAGCAGTACTTC

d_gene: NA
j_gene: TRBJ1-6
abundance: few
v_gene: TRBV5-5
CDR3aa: CASSLGQIYNSPLHF
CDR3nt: TGTGCCAGCAGCTTGGGGCAGATCTATAATTCACCCCTCCACTTT

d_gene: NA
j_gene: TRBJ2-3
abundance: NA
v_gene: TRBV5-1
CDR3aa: CASSSGGGWTDTQYF
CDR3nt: TGCGCCAGCAGCTCAGGGGGGGGCTGGACAGATACGCAGTATTTT

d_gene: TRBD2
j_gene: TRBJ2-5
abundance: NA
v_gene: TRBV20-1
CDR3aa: CSASPPERGPGTQYF
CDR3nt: TGCAGTGCTAGCCCCCCGGAGCGGGGGCCGGGGACCCAGTACTTC

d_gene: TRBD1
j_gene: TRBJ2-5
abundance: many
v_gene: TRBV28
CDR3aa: CASSLGQRTGAVETQYF
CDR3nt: TGTGCCAGCAGTTTAGGCCAAAGGACAGGGGCTGTGGAGACCCAGTACTTC

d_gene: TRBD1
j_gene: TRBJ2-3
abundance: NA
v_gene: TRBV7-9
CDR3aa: CASSLNQGAVADTQYF
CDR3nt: TGTGCCAGCAGCTTAAACCAGGGGGCAGTCGCAGATACGCAGTATTTT

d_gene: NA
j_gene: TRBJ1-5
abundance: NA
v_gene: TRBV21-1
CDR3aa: CASSPPRRVKVYNQPQHF
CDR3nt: TGTGCCAGCAGCCCCCCCCGGAGGGTCAAGGTGTACAATCAGCCCCAGCATTTT

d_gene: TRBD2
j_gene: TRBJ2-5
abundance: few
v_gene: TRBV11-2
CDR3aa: CASSLWPAGEQETQYF
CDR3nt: TGTGCCAGCAGCTTATGGCCAGCGGGGGAACAAGAGACCCAGTACTTC

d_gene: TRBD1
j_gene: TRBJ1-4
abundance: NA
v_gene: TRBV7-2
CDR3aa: CASSPTGVLIEELFF
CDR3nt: TGTGCCAGCAGCCCCACAGGGGTACTTATTGAAGAACTGTTTTTT

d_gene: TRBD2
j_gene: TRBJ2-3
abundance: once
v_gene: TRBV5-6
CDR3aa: CASSFRTSGTDTQYF
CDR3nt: TGTGCCAGCAGCTTTCGGACTAGCGGCACAGATACGCAGTATTTT

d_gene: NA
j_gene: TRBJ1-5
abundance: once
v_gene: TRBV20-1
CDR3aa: CSARTAGNQPQHF
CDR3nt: TGCAGTGCTAGGACAGCGGGGAATCAGCCCCAGCATTTT

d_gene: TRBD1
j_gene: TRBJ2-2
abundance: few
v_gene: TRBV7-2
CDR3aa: CASSASDRGTGELFF
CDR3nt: TGTGCCAGCAGCGCCTCGGACAGGGGGACCGGGGAGCTGTTTTTT

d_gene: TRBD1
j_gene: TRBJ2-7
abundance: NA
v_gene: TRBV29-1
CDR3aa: CSVVRGTGSYEQYF
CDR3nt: TGCAGCGTTGTCAGGGGGACAGGGTCCTACGAGCAGTACTTC